This passage covers 27 T cell receptor beta chains from one sample sequenced in a study of cytomegalovirus exposure and HLA in healthy donors (dated by TCRdb to about 2017). Preparation of the library involved the immunoSEQ multiplex PCR assay. For the multiplex PCR, a mixture combining 60 forward primers for TCR Vbeta segments and 13 reverse primers for TCR Jbeta segments was used. Sourced from immuneACCESS, this table was stored by TCRdb with only in-frame sequences that have V and J called. A share of the clones is absent; for the studies checked, an unresolved V gene accounts for under half, and the remainder has no known explanation. For this sample the table gives under 250,000 clones, of which roughly four fifths were detected only once. The top ten clones comprise under 2% of the sample. The sequenced sample was PBMCs. The source of these receptors is a man between 25 and 39 years old in good health and CMV-seronegative.

The chain combines TRBV14 with TRBJ2-7; 8 bases are a match to TRBD1. J lost 0 bases, V lost 4 bases, and 8 bases had no gene match. CDR1 and CDR2 (germline): SGHDN, FVKESK. The length of the CDR3 is 16 residues. The chain's CDR3 is CASSLRQGSFSYEQYF. The CDR3 DNA reads as TGTGCCAGCAGCCTACGACAGGGGTCGTTCTCCTACGAGCAGTACTTC.

The chain couples TRBV19 to TRBJ2-7; perhaps TRBD1 as D (6 bases). Trimming shortened V by 5 bases and J by 5 bases, and 13 bases separated the two germline ends. The CDR3 has 13 amino acids. CDR1 is LNHDA and CDR2 is SQIVND in the germline V gene (reference sequence). The CDR3 DNA reads as TGTGCCAGTAGTGGGGACATGCGGAACGAGCAGTACTTC. This gives the protein CASSGDMRNEQYF.

V and J are TRBV6-5 and TRBJ2-7; TRBD1 agrees at 7 bases. The V and J ends lost 7 bases and 3 bases, in that order; junction bases with no gene match: 6. Germline V gene sequence: CDR1 MNHEY, CDR2 SVGAGI. This CDR3 is 13 amino acids long. CDR3 nucleotides: TGTGCCAGCACCTCAGGGGGATTCTACGAGCAGTACTTC. Protein sequence: CASTSGGFYEQYF.

This clone has a handful of counts. The rearrangement links TRBV5-1 to TRBJ2-5; TRBD1 might be the D (5 bases). The CDR3 length is 15 residues. Germline CDR1 reads SGHRS; CDR2 reads YFSETQ. The V and J ends lost 6 bases and 1 base respectively, with 16 bases between them. Here the CDR3 DNA reads TGCGCCAGCACCAGGGCGCAGGGCTTCCAAGAGACCCAGTACTTC. Translation: CASTRAQGFQETQYF.

This clone was seen only a few times. The chain couples TRBV5-1 to TRBJ1-5, with D possibly TRBD1 on 5 matching bases. Trimming left V 0 bases short and J 0 bases short, with 7 bases between. Germline V lookup: CDR1 SGHRS, CDR2 YFSETQ. The CDR3 runs to 15 residues. For the CDR3, the DNA is TGCGCCAGCAGCTTGGCAGGGAATAGCAATCAGCCCCAGCATTTT. It translates to CASSLAGNSNQPQHF.

The rearrangement links TRBV9 to TRBJ2-1, with 11 bases that match TRBD2. V gave up 0 bases and J gave up 8 bases; unmatched junction bases: 4. Germline-derived CDR1 and CDR2 are SGDLS and YYNGEE. The CDR3 length is 15 residues. CDR3 sequence (DNA): TGTGCCAGCAGCGTAGCACTAGCGGGAGCTCATGAGCAGTTCTTC. It is translated as CASSVALAGAHEQFF.

This chain joins TRBV28 and TRBJ2-7; no definite D call. V was clipped by 5 bases and J by 4 bases, with 12 bases between them. The CDR3 runs 13 residues. Germline V lookup: CDR1 MDHEN, CDR2 SYDVKM. The CDR3 protein is CASSPPGFYEQYF. The CDR3 DNA follows: TGTGCCAGCAGTCCGCCAGGATTTTACGAGCAGTACTTC. The full variable domain, rest sourced from reference TRBV28 and TRBJ2-7, is DVKVTQSSRYLVKRTGEKVFLECVQDMDHENMFWYRQDPGLGLRLIYFSYDVKMKEKGDIPEGYSVSREKKERFSLILESASTNQTSMYLCASSPPGFYEQYFGPGTRLTVT.

The CDR3 protein is CASGSSGGGGYEQYF. The CDR3 nucleotides are TGCGCCAGCGGATCCTCGGGTGGAGGTGGATACGAGCAGTACTTC. V gene TRBV5-1 combines with J gene TRBJ2-7; tentatively, D is TRBD2 (5 bases). The CDR3 sequence is 15 residues long. Between the trimmed V and J ends, which lost 7 bases and 4 bases, there was a span of 21 bases. CDR1 is SGHRS, CDR2 YFSETQ, per germline. Looking up the rest from reference TRBV5-1 and TRBJ2-7 gives the full variable domain: KAGVTQTPRYLIKTRGQQVTLSCSPISGHRSVSWYQQTPGQGLQFLFEYFSETQRNKGNFPGRFSGRQFSNSRSEMNVSTLELGDSALYLCASGSSGGGGYEQYFGPGTRLTVT.

The rearrangement uses TRBV29-1 and TRBJ2-4, with 7 positions matching TRBD1. V trimming: 7 bases; J trimming: 3 bases; junction bases outside the gene matches: 9. Germline-derived CDR1 and CDR2 are SQVTM and ANQGSEA. The CDR3 extends over 14 amino acids. As DNA, the CDR3 is TGCAGCGCCGGGGACAGTGGGGGCAAAAACATTCAGTACTTC. As protein: CSAGDSGGKNIQYF.

This clone was detected only once. This chain links TRBV12-1 with TRBJ1-1; the D call of TRBD1 is as the table states it, not checked on the DNA. TRBV12-1 counts as a pseudogene. This CDR3 is 13 amino acids long. This chain's CDR3 is CASRKGAGTEAFF. The CDR3 nucleotides read TGTGCCAGCAGGAAGGGGGCAGGGACTGAAGCTTTCTTT.

The rearrangement joins TRBV5-1 to TRBJ1-3; D might be TRBD1 (6 bases). Germline V CDR1 and CDR2: SGHRS, YFSETQ. The CDR3 extends over 14 amino acids. The germline V and J ends were trimmed by 4 bases and 3 bases, with 11 bases remaining between them. In nucleotides, the CDR3 is TGCGCCAGCAGCACACAGGGATTTGGAAACACCATATATTTT. Translation gives CASSTQGFGNTIYF.

This clone was seen a handful of times. The V gene is TRBV19, the J gene TRBJ2-7; weak D call: TRBD2 (6 bases). CDR1 is LNHDA and CDR2 is SQIVND in the germline V gene (reference sequence). The V and J ends lost 6 bases and 4 bases respectively, with 16 bases between them. The length of the CDR3 is 14 residues. DNA for the CDR3: TGTGCCAGTAGCCTGGGACTCGGGAAATACGAGCAGTACTTC. Translating gives CASSLGLGKYEQYF.

The chain couples TRBV10-2 to TRBJ2-1, with TRBD2 matching over 16 bases. CDR1 is WSHSY and CDR2 is SAAADI in the germline V gene. V shed 6 bases and J 9 bases; nucleotides not matched to a gene: 8. This CDR3 region has 16 residues. The CDR3 reads CASRDTGTSGRGEQFF. The CDR3, as DNA: TGCGCCAGCAGAGACACCGGGACTAGCGGGAGGGGTGAGCAGTTCTTC.

The CDR3 bases are TGTGCCAGCAAGTCCGGGACAGGGAATGAAAAACTGTTTTTT. Translation gives CASKSGTGNEKLFF. This chain links TRBV27 with TRBJ1-4; 9 bases are shared with TRBD1. V shed 7 bases and J 5 bases; nucleotides not matched to a gene: 5. The CDR3 length is 14 residues. Per germline, CDR1 MNHEY and CDR2 SMNVEV (reference sequence).

The chain links TRBV2 to TRBJ2-3; TRBD1 aligns across 11 bases. V shed 6 bases and J 5 bases; nucleotides not matched to a gene: 4. Germline assignment: CDR1 SNHLY and CDR2 FYNNEI. The CDR3 consists of 14 residues. CDR3 sequence reads: CASSRDRGKDTQYF. DNA for the CDR3: TGTGCCAGCAGCCGGGACAGGGGGAAAGATACGCAGTATTTT. Variable domain in full (rest from reference TRBV2 and TRBJ2-3): EPEVTQTPSHQVTQMGQEVILRCVPISNHLYFYWYRQILGQKVEFLVSFYNNEISEKSEIFDDQFSVERPDGSNFTLKIRSTKLEDSAMYFCASSRDRGKDTQYFGPGTRLTVL.

This rearrangement joins TRBV5-6 to TRBJ2-1; possible D gene TRBD1, 6 bases. V lost 4 bases and J lost 4, with 9 bases in between. Germline CDR1 is SGHDT and CDR2 is YYEEEE. This CDR3 contains 13 residues. The DNA for the CDR3 is TGTGCCAGCAGCCCAACAGGGTACAATGAGCAGTTCTTC. Translating it yields CASSPTGYNEQFF.

The V call is TRBV4-1, the J call TRBJ2-7, with D maybe TRBD2 (6 bases). This CDR3 has 16 residues. CDR1 MGHRA and CDR2 YSYEKL come from the germline V gene. V lost 3 bases and J 0 bases, leaving 15 bases between the germline ends. CDR3 residues: CASSHVPRDSSYEQYF. CDR3 in DNA: TGCGCCAGCAGCCATGTTCCCAGGGACTCCTCCTACGAGCAGTACTTC.

The chain carries TRBV7-3 and TRBJ1-1, with unresolved D. Germline CDR1 reads SGHTA; CDR2 reads FQGTGA. The V end lost 5 bases, the J end lost 2 bases, and 9 bases lay between the germline ends. The CDR3 loop spans 13 amino acids. CDR3 DNA: TGTGCCAGCAGCCGAAACATCAACACTGAAGCTTTCTTT. The encoded protein is CASSRNINTEAFF.

This clone was counted once. The gene calls are TRBV12-5 and TRBJ2-1, with 11 nucleotides matching TRBD2. The V and J ends lost 2 bases and 6 bases, in that order; junction bases with no gene match: 15. In germline, CDR1 is LGHNT, CDR2 FRNRAP. The CDR3 is made up of 19 amino acids. The CDR3 protein is CASGLPQGLAVGGINEQFF. The CDR3 region has the DNA TGTGCTAGTGGTTTGCCACAGGGACTAGCGGTTGGAGGAATCAATGAGCAGTTCTTC.

This chain links TRBV28 with TRBJ1-1; no reliable D call. The germline V gene has CDR1 MDHEN and CDR2 SYDVKM. The CDR3 contains 14 residues. Between the trimmed V and J ends, which lost 10 bases and 3 bases, there was a span of 18 bases. CDR3 region: CATQASKPDTEAFF. CDR3 in DNA: TGTGCCACCCAGGCTTCAAAACCCGACACTGAAGCTTTCTTT.

This clone has just one count. V gene TRBV7-9 combines with J gene TRBJ1-5; 9 nucleotides line up with TRBD1. CDR1 is SEHNR and CDR2 is FQNEAQ in the germline V gene (reference sequence). Unmatched junction bases numbered 4, after V lost 0 bases and J lost 7 bases. The CDR3 runs 15 residues. This chain's CDR3 is CASSLAGQGLQPQHF. In nucleotides, the CDR3 is TGTGCCAGCAGCTTAGCAGGACAGGGGTTACAGCCCCAGCATTTT.

The chain joins TRBV12-5 to TRBJ2-1; maybe TRBD1 (7 bases). V was clipped by 1 base and J by 0 bases, with 16 bases between them. The CDR3 extends over 18 amino acids. Germline V gene lookup returns CDR1 LGHNT and CDR2 FRNRAP. CDR3 sequence reads: CASGLGQGGPSSYNEQFF. CDR3 DNA: TGTGCTAGTGGTTTGGGGCAGGGGGGCCCTAGCTCCTACAATGAGCAGTTCTTC.

The V gene is TRBV7-9, the J gene TRBJ2-7; D may be TRBD1 (5 bases). The CDR3 length is 14 residues. CDR1 and CDR2 from the germline V gene are SEHNR and FQNEAQ (reference sequence). The ends were cut back, 1 base at V and 4 bases at J, with 11 bases in the middle. CDR3 bases: TGTGCCAGCAGCTTAGTTCCAGGGCTTTACGAGCAGTACTTC. It codes for CASSLVPGLYEQYF.

The gene calls are TRBV7-3 and TRBJ2-2, with TRBD1 matching over 7 bases. The CDR3 has 16 residues. Per the germline V gene, CDR1 is SGHTA and CDR2 is FQGTGA. Trimming at V came to 0 bases and at J to 4 bases, leaving 5 bases not matched to a gene. The CDR3 reads CASSLTPNRGTGELFF. The DNA for the CDR3 is TGTGCCAGCAGCTTAACCCCCAACAGGGGCACCGGGGAGCTGTTTTTT.

The rearrangement uses TRBV6-1 and TRBJ1-5; TRBD1 is a possible D gene (6 bases). Germline V gives CDR1 MNHNS, CDR2 SASEGT. V shed 1 base and J shed 3 bases, with 7 bases lying between them. The CDR3 spans 14 residues. CDR3 in DNA: TGTGCCAGCAGTGAAGGACAGGTCAATCAGCCCCAGCATTTT. Amino acids: CASSEGQVNQPQHF.

This chain uses TRBV2 with TRBJ1-2, with no clear D. The CDR3 consists of 12 residues. Trimming pared 6 bases from V and 0 bases from J, leaving 5 bases between. CDR1 is SNHLY and CDR2 is FYNNEI in the germline V gene. The chain's CDR3 is CASSPTNYGYTF. In nucleotides, the CDR3 is TGTGCCAGCAGCCCAACTAACTATGGCTACACCTTC.

V and J are TRBV6-4 and TRBJ2-3; 9 positions match TRBD1. The V and J ends lost 4 bases and 0 bases, in that order; junction bases with no gene match: 5. CDR1 and CDR2 from the germline V gene are MRHNA and SNTAGT. The CDR3 length is 16 residues. The CDR3 is CASSAGTGRSTDTQYF. CDR3 nucleotides: TGTGCCAGCAGTGCCGGGACAGGGAGGAGCACAGATACGCAGTATTTT.